This entry features one T cell receptor beta chain sequence. A read error is possible here, since a much larger clone lies one base away. The sample's time point: newly diagnosed GD, antithyroid drugs for less than 3 months. PBMCs provided the RNA from which the TCR library was made. Germline loops: CDR1 SGHNT, CDR2 YENEEA. CDR3 length: 15 residues. Arm-PCR of CDR3 regions and iRepertoire HTBI primers were used to build TCR beta libraries. Via MiXCR, TCRdb re-called the multiplex PCR reads, giving one row per CDR3 protein. The sample lists roughly 500,000 distinct CDR3 sequences; about 12% were seen once. This sample stems from a study of regulatory T cells in long-lasting Graves disease. The sample was also linked to a second study, of T cells in Graves' hyperthyroidism and ophthalmopathy.

The chain carries TRBV11-3 and TRBJ2-1, with 10 bases that match TRBD2. Sequencing used peripheral blood mononuclear cells (PBMCs), obtained at new diagnosis, from a patient treated with antithyroid drugs. The receptor's source is a woman in her thirties with Graves disease. The CDR3 reads CAGSIASGSYNEQFF. The CDR3 DNA reads TGTGCCGGCAGCATCGCTAGCGGGAGCTACAATGAGCAGTTCTTC.